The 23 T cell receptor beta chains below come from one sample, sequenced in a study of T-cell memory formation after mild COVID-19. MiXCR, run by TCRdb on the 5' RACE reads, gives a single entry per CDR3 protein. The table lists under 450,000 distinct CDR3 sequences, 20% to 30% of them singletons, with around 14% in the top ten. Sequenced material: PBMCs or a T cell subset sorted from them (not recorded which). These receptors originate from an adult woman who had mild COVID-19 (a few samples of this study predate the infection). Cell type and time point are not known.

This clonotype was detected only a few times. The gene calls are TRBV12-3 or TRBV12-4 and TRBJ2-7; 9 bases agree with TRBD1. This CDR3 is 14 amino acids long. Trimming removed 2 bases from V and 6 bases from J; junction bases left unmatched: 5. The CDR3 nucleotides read TGTGCCAGCAGTTTACAGGGACAGGGTGCCGAGCAGTACTTC. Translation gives CASSLQGQGAEQYF.

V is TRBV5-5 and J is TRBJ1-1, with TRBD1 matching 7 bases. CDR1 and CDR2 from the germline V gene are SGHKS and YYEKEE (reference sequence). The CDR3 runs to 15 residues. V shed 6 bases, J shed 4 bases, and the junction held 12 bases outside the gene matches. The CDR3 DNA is TGTGCCAGCACCGAAAAACCAGGGGGTTCCACTGAAGCTTTCTTT. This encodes CASTEKPGGSTEAFF.

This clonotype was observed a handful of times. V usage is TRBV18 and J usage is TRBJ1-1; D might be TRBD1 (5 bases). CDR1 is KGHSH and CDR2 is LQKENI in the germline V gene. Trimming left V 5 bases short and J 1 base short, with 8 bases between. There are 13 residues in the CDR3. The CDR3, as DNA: TGTGCCAGCTCATCGGACAAGAACACTGAAGCTTTCTTT. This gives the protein CASSSDKNTEAFF.

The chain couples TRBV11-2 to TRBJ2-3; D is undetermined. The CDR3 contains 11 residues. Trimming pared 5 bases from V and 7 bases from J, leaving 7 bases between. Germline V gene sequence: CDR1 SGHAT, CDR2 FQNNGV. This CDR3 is CASSPLYTQYF. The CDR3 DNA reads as TGTGCCAGCAGCCCACTGTATACGCAGTATTTT. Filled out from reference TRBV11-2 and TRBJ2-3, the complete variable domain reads EAGVAQSPRYKIIEKRQSVAFWCNPISGHATLYWYQQILGQGPKLLIQFQNNGVVDDSQLPKDRFSAERLKGVDSTLKIQPAKLEDSAVYLCASSPLYTQYFGPGTRLTVL.

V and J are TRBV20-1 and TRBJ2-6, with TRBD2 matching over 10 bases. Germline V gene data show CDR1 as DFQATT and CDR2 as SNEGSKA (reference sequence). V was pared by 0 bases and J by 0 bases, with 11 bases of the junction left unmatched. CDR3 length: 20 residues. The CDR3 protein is CSARDRASGSQPSGANVLTF. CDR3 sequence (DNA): TGCAGTGCTAGAGATCGGGCTAGCGGGAGTCAACCCTCTGGGGCCAACGTCCTGACTTTC.

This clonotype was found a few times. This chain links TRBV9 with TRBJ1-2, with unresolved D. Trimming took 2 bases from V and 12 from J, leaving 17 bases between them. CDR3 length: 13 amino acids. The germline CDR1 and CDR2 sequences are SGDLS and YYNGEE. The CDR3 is CASSVNARLPDTF. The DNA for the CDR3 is TGTGCCAGCAGCGTTAACGCGAGGCTCCCGGACACCTTC.

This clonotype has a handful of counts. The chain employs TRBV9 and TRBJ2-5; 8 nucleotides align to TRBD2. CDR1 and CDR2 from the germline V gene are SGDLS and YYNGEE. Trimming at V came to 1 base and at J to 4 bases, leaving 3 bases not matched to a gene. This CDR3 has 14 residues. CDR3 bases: TGTGCCAGCAGCGTATACGGGGGGGGAGAGACCCAGTACTTC. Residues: CASSVYGGGETQYF.

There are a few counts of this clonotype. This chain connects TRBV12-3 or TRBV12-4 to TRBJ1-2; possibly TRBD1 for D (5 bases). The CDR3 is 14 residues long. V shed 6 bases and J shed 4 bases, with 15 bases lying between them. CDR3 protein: CASRLGVRGYGYTF. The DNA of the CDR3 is TGTGCCAGCAGGCTGGGGGTACGGGGCTATGGCTACACCTTC.

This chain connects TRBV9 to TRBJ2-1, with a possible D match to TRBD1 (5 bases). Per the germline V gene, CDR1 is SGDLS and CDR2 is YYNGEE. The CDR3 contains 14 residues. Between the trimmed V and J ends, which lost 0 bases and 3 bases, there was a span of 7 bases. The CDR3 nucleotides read TGTGCCAGCAGCGTAGACAGGAACTACAATGAGCAGTTCTTC. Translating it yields CASSVDRNYNEQFF.

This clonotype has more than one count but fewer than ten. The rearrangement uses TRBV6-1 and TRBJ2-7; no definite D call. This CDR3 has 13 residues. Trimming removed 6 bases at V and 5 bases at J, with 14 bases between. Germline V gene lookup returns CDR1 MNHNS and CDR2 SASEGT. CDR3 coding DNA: TGTGCCAGCAGGGGCCCAAGAGGAAACGAGCAGTACTTC. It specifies CASRGPRGNEQYF.

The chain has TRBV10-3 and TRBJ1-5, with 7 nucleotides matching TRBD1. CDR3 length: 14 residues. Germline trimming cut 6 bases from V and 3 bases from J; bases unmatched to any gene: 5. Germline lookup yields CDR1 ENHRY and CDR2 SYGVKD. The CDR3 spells CAISGTDFNQPQHF. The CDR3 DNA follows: TGTGCCATCAGCGGGACAGATTTCAATCAGCCCCAGCATTTT.

This CDR3 reads CASSLLGQGTDTQYF. DNA for the CDR3: TGTGCCAGCAGTTTATTGGGCCAGGGCACAGATACGCAGTATTTT. The rearrangement links TRBV28 to TRBJ2-3; D is uncertain. Germline CDR1 MDHEN, CDR2 SYDVKM. The length of the CDR3 is 15 residues. Trimming shortened V by 1 base and J by 1 base, and 9 bases separated the two germline ends. The entire variable domain, with the rest obtained from reference TRBV28 and TRBJ2-3, is as follows: DVKVTQSSRYLVKRTGEKVFLECVQDMDHENMFWYRQDPGLGLRLIYFSYDVKMKEKGDIPEGYSVSREKKERFSLILESASTNQTSMYLCASSLLGQGTDTQYFGPGTRLTVL.

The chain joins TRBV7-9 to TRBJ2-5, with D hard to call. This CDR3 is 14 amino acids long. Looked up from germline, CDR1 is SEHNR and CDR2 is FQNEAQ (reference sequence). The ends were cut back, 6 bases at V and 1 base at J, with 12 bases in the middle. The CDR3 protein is CASRQDSSQETQYF. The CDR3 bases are TGTGCCAGCAGACAAGATAGTTCCCAAGAGACCCAGTACTTC. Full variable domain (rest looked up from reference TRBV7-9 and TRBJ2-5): DTGVSQNPRHKITKRGQNVTFRCDPISEHNRLYWYRQTLGQGPEFLTYFQNEAQLEKSRLLSDRFSAERPKGSFSTLEIQRTEQGDSAMYLCASRQDSSQETQYFGPGTRLLVL.

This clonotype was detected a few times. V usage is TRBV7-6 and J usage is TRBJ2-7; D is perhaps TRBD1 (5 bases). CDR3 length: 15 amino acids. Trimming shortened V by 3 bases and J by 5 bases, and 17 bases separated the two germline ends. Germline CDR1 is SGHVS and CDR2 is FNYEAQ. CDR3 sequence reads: CASSFSQGIMDEQYF. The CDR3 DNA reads TGTGCCAGCAGCTTTTCTCAGGGTATCATGGACGAGCAGTACTTC.

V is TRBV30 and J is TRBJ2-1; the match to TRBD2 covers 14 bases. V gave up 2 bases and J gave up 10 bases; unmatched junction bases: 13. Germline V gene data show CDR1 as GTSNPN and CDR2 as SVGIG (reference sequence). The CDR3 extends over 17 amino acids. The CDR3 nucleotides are TGTGCCTGGAGTAGGCTGTCGGGACTAGCGGGAGTGGGCGAGCAGTTCTTC. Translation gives CAWSRLSGLAGVGEQFF. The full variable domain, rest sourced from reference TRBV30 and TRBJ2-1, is SQTIHQWPATLVQPVGSPLSLECTVEGTSNPNLYWYRQAAGRGLQLLFYSVGIGQISSEVPQNLSASRPQDRQFILSSKKLLLSDSGFYLCAWSRLSGLAGVGEQFFGPGTRLTVL.

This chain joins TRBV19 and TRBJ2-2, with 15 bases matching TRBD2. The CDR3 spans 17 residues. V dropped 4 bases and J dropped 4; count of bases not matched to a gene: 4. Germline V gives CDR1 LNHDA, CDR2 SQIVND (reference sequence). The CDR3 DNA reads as TGTGCCAGTAGTAGGACTAGCGGGGGGGCAAGCACCGGGGAGCTGTTTTTT. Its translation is CASSRTSGGASTGELFF.

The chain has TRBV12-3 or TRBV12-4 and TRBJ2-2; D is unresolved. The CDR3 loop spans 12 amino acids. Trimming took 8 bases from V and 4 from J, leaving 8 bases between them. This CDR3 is CASGIGTGELFF. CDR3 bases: TGTGCCAGCGGGATTGGCACCGGGGAGCTGTTTTTT.

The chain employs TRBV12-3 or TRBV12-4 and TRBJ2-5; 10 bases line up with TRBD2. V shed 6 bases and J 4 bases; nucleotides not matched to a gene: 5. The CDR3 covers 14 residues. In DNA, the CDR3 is TGTGCCAGCAGACCGGGACTAGCGAGAGAGACCCAGTACTTC. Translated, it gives CASRPGLARETQYF.

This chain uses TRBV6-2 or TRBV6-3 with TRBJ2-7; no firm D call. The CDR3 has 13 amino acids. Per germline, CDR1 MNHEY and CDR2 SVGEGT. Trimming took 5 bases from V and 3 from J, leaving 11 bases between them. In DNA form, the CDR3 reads TGTGCCAGCAGTCAATCCAAAATCTACGAGCAGTACTTC. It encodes CASSQSKIYEQYF.

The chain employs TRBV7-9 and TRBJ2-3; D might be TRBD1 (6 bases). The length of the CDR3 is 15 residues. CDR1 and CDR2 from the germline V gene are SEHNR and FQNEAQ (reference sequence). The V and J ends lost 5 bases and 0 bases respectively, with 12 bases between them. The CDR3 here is CASSRPGHSTDTQYF. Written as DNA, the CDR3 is TGTGCCAGCAGCCGACCGGGACACAGCACAGATACGCAGTATTTT.

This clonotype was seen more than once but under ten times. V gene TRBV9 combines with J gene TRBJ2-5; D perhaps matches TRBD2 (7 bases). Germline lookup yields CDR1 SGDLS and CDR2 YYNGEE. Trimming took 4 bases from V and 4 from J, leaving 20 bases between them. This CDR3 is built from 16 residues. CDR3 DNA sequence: TGTGCCAGCAGCCCATTATCTAGCGGAGGGGGAGAGACCCAGTACTTC. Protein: CASSPLSSGGGETQYF.

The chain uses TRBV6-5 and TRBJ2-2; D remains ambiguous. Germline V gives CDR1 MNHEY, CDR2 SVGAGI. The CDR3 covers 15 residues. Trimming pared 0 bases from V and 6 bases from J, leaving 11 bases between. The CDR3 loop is CASSYSNIGAGELFF. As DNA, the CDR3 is TGTGCCAGCAGTTACTCGAACATTGGGGCCGGGGAGCTGTTTTTT.

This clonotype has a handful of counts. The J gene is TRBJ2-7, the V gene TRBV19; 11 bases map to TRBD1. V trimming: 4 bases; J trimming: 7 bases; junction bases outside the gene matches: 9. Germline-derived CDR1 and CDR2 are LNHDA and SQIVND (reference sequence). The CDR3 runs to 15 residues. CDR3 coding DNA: TGTGCCAGTAGTAGGCCGGGACAGGGGGTTCGAGAGCAGTACTTC. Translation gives CASSRPGQGVREQYF.